This TCR beta chain was obtained from a study of blood T cell repertoires in COVID-19. Profiling relied on immunoSEQ multiplex PCR, and the TCRdb table lists in-frame clones only, not all of them. The table has around 310,000 clones, 89% seen once. Trimming removed 3 bases from V and 0 bases from J, with 9 bases in between. The CDR3 is 15 amino acids. Per the germline V gene, CDR1 is MGHRA and CDR2 is YSYEKL. Participants were aged 18 to 89 years from 20 to 30 US areas. The TCR was taken from a woman aged 25-40 years who had recovered from COVID-19. The sample comprised PBMCs or T cells enriched from blood (not recorded which). The chain uses TRBV4-1 and TRBJ2-1, with D uncertain. CDR3 DNA: TGCGCCAGCAGCCAGCGAATAGACTCCTACAATGAGCAGTTCTTC. Translation: CASSQRIDSYNEQFF.